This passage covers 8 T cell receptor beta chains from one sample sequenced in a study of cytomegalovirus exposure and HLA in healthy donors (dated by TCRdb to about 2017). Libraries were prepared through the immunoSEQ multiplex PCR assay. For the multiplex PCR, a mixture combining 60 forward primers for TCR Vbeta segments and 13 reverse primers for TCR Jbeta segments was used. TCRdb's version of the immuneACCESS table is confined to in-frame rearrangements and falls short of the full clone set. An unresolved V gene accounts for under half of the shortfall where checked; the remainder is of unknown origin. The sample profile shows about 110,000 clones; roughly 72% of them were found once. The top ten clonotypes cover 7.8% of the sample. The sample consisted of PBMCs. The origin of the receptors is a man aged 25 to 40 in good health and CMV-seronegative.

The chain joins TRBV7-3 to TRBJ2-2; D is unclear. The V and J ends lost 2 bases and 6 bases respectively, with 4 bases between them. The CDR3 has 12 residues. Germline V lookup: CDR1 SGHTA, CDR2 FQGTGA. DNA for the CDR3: TGTGCCAGCAGCTTATATCCCGGGGAGCTGTTTTTT. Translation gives CASSLYPGELFF.

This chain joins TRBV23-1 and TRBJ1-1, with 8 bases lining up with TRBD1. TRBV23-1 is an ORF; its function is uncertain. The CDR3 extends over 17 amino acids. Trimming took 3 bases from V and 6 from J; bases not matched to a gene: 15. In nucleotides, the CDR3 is TGCGCCAGCAGTCAGCCCCGCACCTACATGACAGGGGCTGAAGCTTTCTTT. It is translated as CASSQPRTYMTGAEAFF.

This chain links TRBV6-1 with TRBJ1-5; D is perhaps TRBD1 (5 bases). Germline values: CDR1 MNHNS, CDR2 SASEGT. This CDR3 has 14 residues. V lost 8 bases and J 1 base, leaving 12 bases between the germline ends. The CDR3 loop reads CASQGVYSNQPQHF. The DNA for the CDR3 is TGTGCCAGCCAAGGGGTTTACAGCAATCAGCCCCAGCATTTT.

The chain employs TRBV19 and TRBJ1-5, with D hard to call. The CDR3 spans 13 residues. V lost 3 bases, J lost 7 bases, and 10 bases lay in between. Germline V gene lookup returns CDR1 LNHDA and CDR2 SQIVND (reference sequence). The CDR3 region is CASSIEGKQPQHF. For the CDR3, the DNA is TGTGCCAGTAGTATCGAGGGTAAGCAGCCCCAGCATTTT.

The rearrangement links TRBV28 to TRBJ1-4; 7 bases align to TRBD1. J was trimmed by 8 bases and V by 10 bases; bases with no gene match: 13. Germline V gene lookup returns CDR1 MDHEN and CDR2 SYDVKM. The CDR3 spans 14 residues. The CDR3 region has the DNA TGTGCCACCTCAAGAGGAGGGGGCGGCGAAAAACTGTTTTTT. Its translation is CATSRGGGGEKLFF.

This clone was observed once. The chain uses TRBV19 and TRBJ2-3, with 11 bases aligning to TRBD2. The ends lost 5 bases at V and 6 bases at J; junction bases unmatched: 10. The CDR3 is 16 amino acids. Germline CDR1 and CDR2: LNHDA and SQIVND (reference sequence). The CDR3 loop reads CASSLRPSGGYDTQYF. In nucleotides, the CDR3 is TGTGCCAGTAGTTTACGGCCTAGCGGGGGGTACGATACGCAGTATTTT.

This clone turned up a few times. CDR3 region: CASSQGDGYTEAFF. CDR3 DNA: TGCGCCAGCAGCCAGGGGGACGGTTACACTGAAGCTTTCTTT. This chain joins TRBV5-1 and TRBJ1-1, with 7 bases identical to TRBD1. The CDR3 is made up of 14 amino acids. Germline V gene lookup returns CDR1 SGHRS and CDR2 YFSETQ. V lost 4 bases, J lost 3 bases, and 6 bases stayed unmatched. The whole variable domain, filled in from reference TRBV5-1 and TRBJ1-1, reads KAGVTQTPRYLIKTRGQQVTLSCSPISGHRSVSWYQQTPGQGLQFLFEYFSETQRNKGNFPGRFSGRQFSNSRSEMNVSTLELGDSALYLCASSQGDGYTEAFFGQGTRLTVV.

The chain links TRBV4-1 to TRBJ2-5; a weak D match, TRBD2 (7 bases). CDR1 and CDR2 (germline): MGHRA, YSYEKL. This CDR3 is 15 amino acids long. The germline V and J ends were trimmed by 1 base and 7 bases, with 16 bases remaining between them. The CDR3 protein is CASSQVYPRGATQYF. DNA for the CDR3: TGCGCCAGCAGCCAAGTCTACCCCCGGGGGGCGACCCAGTACTTC.